Detailed here is one T cell receptor (beta chain). This specimen comes from a study of blood T cell repertoires in COVID-19. Study information: The samples span acute and convalescent COVID-19 from the United States, Italy and Spain. T cells, B-cell-depleted T cells, or PBMCs provided the cDNA or gDNA that served as material.

The repertoire was sequenced with immunoSEQ multiplex PCR; TCRdb's copy has only in-frame clones and lacks some. Of 110,000 or so clones listed, about 86% are singletons. The ends were cut back, 4 bases at V and 4 bases at J, with 10 bases in the middle. The CDR3 is 13 residues long. Germline CDR1 is SNHLY and CDR2 is FYNNEI. The chain joins TRBV2 to TRBJ1-1; perhaps TRBD1 as D (6 bases). Sample: peripheral blood. The TCR was taken from a man between 65 and 85 years old who had recovered from COVID-19. The CDR3 sequence is CASSVDRLTEAFF. The CDR3 nucleotides read TGTGCCAGCAGTGTAGACAGGCTCACTGAAGCTTTCTTT.